One and the same sample provided the 13 T cell receptor beta chains below, sequenced in a study of human T cells and chemical hapten exposure. MiXCR was run by TCRdb on the RACE reads, yielding one entry per CDR3 protein. The table shows roughly 380,000 distinct CDR3 sequences, with approximately 5% occurring only once. Time point specified: pre-sensitization, week 0. Treatment described: therapeutic diphenylcyclopropenone sensitization with weekly scalp DPC. This sample comprised whole blood, obtained in connection with sensitization to the hapten diphenylcyclopropenone (DPC). These receptors were taken from a woman aged 50 to 65 with alopecia areata. Some clones in this sample may be carry-over from other donors' samples.

This clonotype was counted at least ten times. The V call is TRBV5-1, the J call TRBJ2-1; D is unresolved. Trimming pared 0 bases from V and 0 bases from J, leaving 7 bases between. Germline V lookup: CDR1 SGHRS, CDR2 YFSETQ. CDR3 length: 15 residues. In DNA, the CDR3 is TGCGCCAGCAGCTTGGTCTCGAGCTCCTACAATGAGCAGTTCTTC. The encoded protein is CASSLVSSSYNEQFF.

This clonotype showed up many times. The V gene is TRBV21-1, the J gene TRBJ2-7; the table's D call, TRBD2, has no DNA check behind it. TRBV21-1 is a recognized pseudogene. This CDR3 has 14 residues. CDR3 region: CARYKREPSYEQYF. DNA for the CDR3: TGTGCCAGATACAAGAGGGAACCATCCTACGAGCAGTACTTC.

This clonotype appeared once. The chain links TRBV11-2 to TRBJ2-5; TRBD2 matches 7 bases. Germline V gene data show CDR1 as SGHAT and CDR2 as FQNNGV. V lost 2 bases to trimming and J lost 4 bases; unmatched junction nucleotides: 7. The CDR3 has 15 residues. CDR3 nucleotide sequence: TGTGCCAGCAGCTTATACTCCGGGGGGATAGAGACCCAGTACTTC. Protein: CASSLYSGGIETQYF. Looking up the rest from reference TRBV11-2 and TRBJ2-5 gives the full variable domain: EAGVAQSPRYKIIEKRQSVAFWCNPISGHATLYWYQQILGQGPKLLIQFQNNGVVDDSQLPKDRFSAERLKGVDSTLKIQPAKLEDSAVYLCASSLYSGGIETQYFGPGTRLLVL.

This clonotype was picked up many times. CDR3 DNA sequence: TGTGCCAGCGGCCCGAGCGAGCAGTACTTC. Translation: CASGPSEQYF. The chain links TRBV11-2 to TRBJ2-7, with D hard to call. Trimming took off 8 bases at V and 6 bases at J, with 8 bases between the two ends. CDR1 and CDR2 from the germline V gene are SGHAT and FQNNGV. CDR3 length equals 10 residues.

This chain uses TRBV20-1 with TRBJ1-4; D possibly corresponds to TRBD1 (5 bases). Germline V lookup: CDR1 DFQATT, CDR2 SNEGSKA (reference sequence). The CDR3 totals 13 residues. The CDR3, as DNA: TGCAGAGCTTTGGGACGGCTTAATGAAAAACTGTTTTTT. Protein: CRALGRLNEKLFF.

This clonotype has a handful of counts. The CDR3 is CASSPTGYPSNEQFF. DNA of the CDR3: TGTGCCAGCAGCCCGACAGGTTACCCCTCCAATGAGCAGTTCTTC. The V gene is TRBV27, the J gene TRBJ2-1; tentatively, D is TRBD1 (6 bases). This CDR3 is built from 15 residues. The V gene lost 6 bases and the J gene lost 6 bases, with 18 bases spanning the gap. The germline V gene has CDR1 MNHEY and CDR2 SMNVEV (reference sequence).

The chain joins TRBV19 to TRBJ1-2, with 7 bases matching TRBD1. The germline V gene encodes CDR1 LNHDA and CDR2 SQIVND (reference sequence). This CDR3 has 12 residues. The trim removed 5 bases at V and 9 bases at J, leaving 6 bases unmatched. CDR3 sequence: CASSEQGTRYTF. DNA of the CDR3: TGTGCCAGTAGTGAACAGGGGACCCGCTACACCTTC. Filled out from reference TRBV19 and TRBJ1-2, the complete variable domain reads DGGITQSPKYLFRKEGQNVTLSCEQNLNHDAMYWYRQDPGQGLRLIYYSQIVNDFQKGDIAEGYSVSREKKESFPLTVTSAQKNPTAFYLCASSEQGTRYTFGSGTRLTVV.

This clonotype was counted between two and nine times. The chain links TRBV12-3 or TRBV12-4 to TRBJ1-1; tentatively, D is TRBD1 (6 bases). The CDR3 totals 15 residues. Trimming pared 6 bases from V and 0 bases from J, leaving 14 bases between. This CDR3 reads CASSPTRTVNTEAFF. The DNA for the CDR3 is TGTGCCAGCAGCCCGACTAGGACAGTGAACACTGAAGCTTTCTTT.

This clonotype was counted at least ten times. V gene TRBV20-1 combines with J gene TRBJ1-1; D may be TRBD1 (6 bases). Per germline, CDR1 DFQATT and CDR2 SNEGSKA (reference sequence). The ends were cut back, 0 bases at V and 6 bases at J, with 17 bases in the middle. CDR3 size: 15 residues. CDR3 nucleotides: TGCAGTGCTAGAGATCCGGGGGCATTAATCGCTGAAGCTTTCTTT. The encoded protein is CSARDPGALIAEAFF.

In its sample, this clonotype was seen a few times. The chain links TRBV12-3 or TRBV12-4 to TRBJ1-2, with 12 bases aligning to TRBD1. The CDR3 runs 16 residues. Losses at the gene ends were 10 bases for V and 4 bases for J; bases not matched to a gene: 13. This CDR3 reads CATDAVGQGATYGYTF. The CDR3 DNA reads TGTGCCACCGACGCGGTGGGACAGGGGGCGACCTATGGCTACACCTTC.

This clonotype was detected ten times or more. J is TRBJ2-1 and V is TRBV11-2; 13 positions agree with TRBD2. CDR3 size: 15 residues. The V gene end was trimmed by 4 bases and the J gene end by 9 bases; junction bases not matched to a gene: 6. Germline values: CDR1 SGHAT, CDR2 FQNNGV. In DNA form, the CDR3 reads TGTGCCAGCAGCTACGGACTAGCGGGAGTCCCTGAGCAGTTCTTC. This translates into CASSYGLAGVPEQFF.

This chain links TRBV2 with TRBJ1-2, with 7 nucleotides matching TRBD1. Losses at the gene ends were 6 bases for V and 7 bases for J; bases not matched to a gene: 8. Germline-derived CDR1 and CDR2 are SNHLY and FYNNEI. The CDR3 runs to 13 residues. For the CDR3, the DNA is TGTGCCAGCAGCCTGACAGGGAGGGGTGGCTACACCTTC. Translated, it gives CASSLTGRGGYTF.

This clonotype has at least ten counts. V is TRBV6-2 or TRBV6-3 and J is TRBJ2-7; D gene unclear. V was cut by 6 bases and J by 2 bases, with 11 bases left in between. Germline assignment: CDR1 MNHEY and CDR2 SVGEGT. The CDR3 has 13 residues. The CDR3 DNA is TGTGCCAGCAGAGTGGGGATGCCCTACGAGCAGTACTTC. It yields the protein CASRVGMPYEQYF.